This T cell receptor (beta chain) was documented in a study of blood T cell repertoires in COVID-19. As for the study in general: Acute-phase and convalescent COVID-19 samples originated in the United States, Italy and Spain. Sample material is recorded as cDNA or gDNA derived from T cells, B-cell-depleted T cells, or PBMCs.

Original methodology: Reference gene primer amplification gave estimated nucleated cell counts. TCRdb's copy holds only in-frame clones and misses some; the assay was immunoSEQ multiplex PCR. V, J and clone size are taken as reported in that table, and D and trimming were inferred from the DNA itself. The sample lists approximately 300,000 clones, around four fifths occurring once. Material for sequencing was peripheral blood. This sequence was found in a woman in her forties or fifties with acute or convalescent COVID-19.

CDR3 loop: CASSEARRVAAYGYTF. Written as DNA, the CDR3 is TGTGCCAGCAGTGAAGCGCGGAGGGTGGCTGCCTATGGCTACACCTTC. The gene calls are TRBV6-1 and TRBJ1-2; no definite D call. The CDR3 sequence is 16 residues long. Between the trimmed V and J ends, which lost 0 bases and 4 bases, there was a span of 15 bases. Per the germline V gene, CDR1 is MNHNS and CDR2 is SASEGT.